This T cell receptor beta chain was retrieved from a study of blood T cell repertoires in COVID-19. Study overall: The United States, Italy and Spain provided the acute and convalescent COVID-19 samples.

The protocol was immunoSEQ multiplex PCR, while the TCRdb copy is restricted to in-frame clones and leaves out a portion. The sample records about 200,000 clones, just over 85% being singletons. The V gene lost 10 bases and the J gene lost 6 bases, with 25 bases spanning the gap. CDR1 is SEHNR, CDR2 FQNEAQ, per germline (reference sequence). This CDR3 spans 16 amino acids. This chain connects TRBV7-9 to TRBJ2-1; D may be TRBD1 (6 bases). The sequenced sample consisted of peripheral blood. This receptor was obtained from a man at least 80 years old with acute or convalescent COVID-19. CDR3 amino acids: CATAPGADHRPNEQFF. DNA of the CDR3: TGTGCCACAGCCCCAGGGGCCGACCACCGTCCCAATGAGCAGTTCTTC.